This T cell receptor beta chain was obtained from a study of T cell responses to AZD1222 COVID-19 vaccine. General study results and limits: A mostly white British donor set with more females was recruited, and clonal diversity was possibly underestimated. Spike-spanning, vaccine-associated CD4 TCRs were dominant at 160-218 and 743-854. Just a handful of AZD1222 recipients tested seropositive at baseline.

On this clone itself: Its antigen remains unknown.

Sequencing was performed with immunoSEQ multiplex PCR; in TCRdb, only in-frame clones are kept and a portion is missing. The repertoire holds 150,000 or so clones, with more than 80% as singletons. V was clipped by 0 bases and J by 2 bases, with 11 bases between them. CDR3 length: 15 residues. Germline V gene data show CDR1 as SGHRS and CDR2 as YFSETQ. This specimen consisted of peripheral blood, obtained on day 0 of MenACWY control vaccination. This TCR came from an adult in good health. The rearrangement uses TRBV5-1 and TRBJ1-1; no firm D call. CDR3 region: CASSLEVGSNTEAFF. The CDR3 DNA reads TGCGCCAGCAGCTTGGAGGTCGGAAGTAACACTGAAGCTTTCTTT.